What follows are 3 T cell receptor beta chains derived from one specimen sequenced in a study of blood T cell repertoires in COVID-19. Profiled with immunoSEQ multiplex PCR; TCRdb holds only in-frame clones, not every one. Here the sample spans around 300,000 clones, around 90% being singletons. Sequenced sample: peripheral blood. These receptors came from a woman in her thirties or forties who had recovered from COVID-19.

This CDR3 is CASSQGRALTYNEQFF. CDR3 in DNA: TGCGCCAGCAGCCAAGGAAGAGCCTTGACCTACAATGAGCAGTTCTTC. This chain uses TRBV4-1 with TRBJ2-1; D not resolved. V was pared by 1 base and J by 2 bases, with 12 bases between. The germline V gene encodes CDR1 MGHRA and CDR2 YSYEKL. The CDR3 extends over 16 amino acids.

The sample holds one count of this clone. V usage is TRBV18 and J usage is TRBJ2-5, with TRBD1 as a possible D gene (5 bases). CDR3 size: 15 residues. V was trimmed by 0 bases and J by 5 bases, leaving 13 bases between them. CDR1 is KGHSH, CDR2 LQKENI, per germline. CDR3 residues: CASSPPFSGAETQYF. As DNA, the CDR3 is TGTGCCAGCTCACCACCGTTCAGTGGGGCGGAGACCCAGTACTTC.

V usage is TRBV11-3 and J usage is TRBJ2-7, with D perhaps matching TRBD2 (5 bases). V shed 5 bases and J shed 3 bases, with 11 bases lying between them. Germline V gene sequence: CDR1 SGHNT, CDR2 YENEEA. The CDR3 consists of 13 residues. CDR3 in DNA: TGTGCCAGCAGCCCGGACGGGGACTACGAGCAGTACTTC. Protein sequence: CASSPDGDYEQYF.